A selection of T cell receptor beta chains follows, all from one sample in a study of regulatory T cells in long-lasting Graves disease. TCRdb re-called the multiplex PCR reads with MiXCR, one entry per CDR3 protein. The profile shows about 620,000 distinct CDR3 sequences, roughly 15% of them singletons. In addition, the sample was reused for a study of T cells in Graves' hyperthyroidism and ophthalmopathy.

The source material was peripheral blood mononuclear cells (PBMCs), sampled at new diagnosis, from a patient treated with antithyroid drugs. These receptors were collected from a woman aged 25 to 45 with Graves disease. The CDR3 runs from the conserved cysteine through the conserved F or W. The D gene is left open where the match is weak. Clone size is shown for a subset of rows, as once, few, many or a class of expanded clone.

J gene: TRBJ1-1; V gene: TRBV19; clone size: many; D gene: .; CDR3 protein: CASRDRWATEAFF; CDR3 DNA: TGTGCCAGTAGGGACCGGTGGGCCACTGAAGCTTTCTTT
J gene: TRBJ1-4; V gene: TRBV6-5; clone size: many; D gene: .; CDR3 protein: CASSLRSRSYEKLFF; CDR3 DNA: TGTGCCAGCAGTTTACGGTCCAGGTCTTATGAAAAACTGTTTTTT
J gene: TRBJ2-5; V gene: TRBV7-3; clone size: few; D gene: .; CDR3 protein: CASSGGTQETQYF; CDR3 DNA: TGTGCCAGCAGCGGGGGGACCCAAGAGACCCAGTACTTC
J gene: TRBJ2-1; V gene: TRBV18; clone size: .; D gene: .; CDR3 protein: CASSPRVEYNEQFF; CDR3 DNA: TGTGCCAGCTCACCACGGGTAGAATACAATGAGCAGTTCTTC
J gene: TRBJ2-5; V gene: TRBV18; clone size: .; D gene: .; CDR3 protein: CASSPTGATQETQYF; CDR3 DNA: TGTGCCAGCTCACCCACAGGAGCAACTCAAGAGACCCAGTACTTC
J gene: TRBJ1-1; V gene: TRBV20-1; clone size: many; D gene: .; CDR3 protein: CSANSGGLNTEAFF; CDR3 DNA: TGCAGTGCTAATTCGGGGGGCCTGAACACTGAAGCTTTCTTT
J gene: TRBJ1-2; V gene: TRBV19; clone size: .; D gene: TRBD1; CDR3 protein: CAGSTGFNYGYTF; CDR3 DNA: TGTGCCGGCTCGACAGGGTTCAACTATGGCTACACCTTC
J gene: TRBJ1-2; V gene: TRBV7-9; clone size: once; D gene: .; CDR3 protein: CASSSFVYGYTF; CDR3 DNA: TGTGCCAGCAGCTCTTTTGTCTATGGCTACACCTTC
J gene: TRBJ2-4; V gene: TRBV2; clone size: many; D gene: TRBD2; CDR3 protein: CASRSRAGINIQYF; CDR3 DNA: TGTGCCAGCAGGAGTAGAGCGGGAATAAACATTCAGTACTTC
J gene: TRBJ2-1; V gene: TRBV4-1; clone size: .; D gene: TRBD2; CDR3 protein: CASSPDWASGSHEQFF; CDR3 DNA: TGCGCCAGCAGCCCCGACTGGGCTAGCGGGAGTCATGAGCAGTTCTTC
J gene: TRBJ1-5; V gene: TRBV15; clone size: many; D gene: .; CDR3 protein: CATSRDLDPFNQPQHF; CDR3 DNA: TGTGCCACCAGCAGAGATTTAGACCCCTTCAATCAGCCCCAGCATTTT
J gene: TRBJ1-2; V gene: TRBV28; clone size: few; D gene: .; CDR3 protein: CASSPSFLPSYGYTF; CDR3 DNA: TGTGCCAGCAGCCCGAGTTTCCTTCCGAGCTATGGCTACACCTTC
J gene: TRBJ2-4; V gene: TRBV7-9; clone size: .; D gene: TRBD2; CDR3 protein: CASSPGREGRKNIQYF; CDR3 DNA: TGTGCCAGCAGCCCCGGGCGGGAGGGGCGGAAAAACATTCAGTACTTC
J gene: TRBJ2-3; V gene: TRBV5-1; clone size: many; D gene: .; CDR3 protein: CASRVGRLTDTQYF; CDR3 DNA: TGCGCCAGCAGGGTGGGGCGACTCACAGATACGCAGTATTTT
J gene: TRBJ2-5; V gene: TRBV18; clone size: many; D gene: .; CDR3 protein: CASSPAGLETQYF; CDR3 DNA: TGTGCCAGCTCACCGGCGGGGTTGGAGACCCAGTACTTC
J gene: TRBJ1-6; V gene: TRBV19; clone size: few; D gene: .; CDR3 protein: CASSRQNNSPLHF; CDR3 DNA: TGTGCCAGTTCACGACAAAATAATTCACCCCTCCACTTT
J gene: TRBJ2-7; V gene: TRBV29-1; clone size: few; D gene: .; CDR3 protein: CSVASSDADEQYF; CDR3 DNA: TGCAGCGTTGCTTCGTCAGACGCCGACGAGCAGTACTTC
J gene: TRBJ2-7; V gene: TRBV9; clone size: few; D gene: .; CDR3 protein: CASSVGSWDGEGEQYF; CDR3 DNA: TGTGCCAGCAGCGTAGGCTCCTGGGACGGAGAAGGGGAGCAGTACTTC
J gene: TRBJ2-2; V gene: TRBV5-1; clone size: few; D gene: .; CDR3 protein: CASSFPSPNPGELFF; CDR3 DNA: TGCGCCAGCAGCTTCCCTAGCCCGAATCCCGGGGAGCTGTTTTTT
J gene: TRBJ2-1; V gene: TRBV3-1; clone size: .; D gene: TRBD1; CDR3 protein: CASSRQGMNEQFF; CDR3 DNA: TGTGCCAGCAGCCGACAGGGGATGAATGAGCAGTTCTTC
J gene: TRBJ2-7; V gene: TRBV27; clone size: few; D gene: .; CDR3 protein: CASSFGAGFYEQYF; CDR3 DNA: TGTGCCAGCAGTTTTGGGGCGGGATTCTACGAGCAGTACTTC
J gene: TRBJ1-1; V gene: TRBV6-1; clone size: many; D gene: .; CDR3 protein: CASRKDRMNTEAFF; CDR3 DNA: TGTGCCAGCAGGAAGGACAGAATGAACACTGAAGCTTTCTTT
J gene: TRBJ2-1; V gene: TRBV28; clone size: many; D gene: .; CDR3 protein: CASSLHTLGSSYNEQFF; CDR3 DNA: TGTGCCAGCAGTTTGCACACCCTCGGCTCCAGCTACAATGAGCAGTTCTTC
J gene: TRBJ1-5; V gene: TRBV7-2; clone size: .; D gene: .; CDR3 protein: CASSLGKNQPQHF; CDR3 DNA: TGTGCCAGCAGCTTAGGGAAGAATCAGCCCCAGCATTTT
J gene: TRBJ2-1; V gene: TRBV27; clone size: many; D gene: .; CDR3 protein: CASSLMGTGTNEQFF; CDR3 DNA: TGTGCCAGCAGTTTAATGGGGACTGGTACCAATGAGCAGTTCTTC
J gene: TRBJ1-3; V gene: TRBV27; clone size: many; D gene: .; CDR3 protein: CASRRTSGNTIYF; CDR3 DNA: TGTGCCAGCAGACGGACCTCTGGAAACACCATATATTTT
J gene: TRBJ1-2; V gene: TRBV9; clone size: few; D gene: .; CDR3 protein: CASSVAQGRSYGYTF; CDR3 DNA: TGTGCCAGCAGCGTAGCCCAGGGGAGAAGCTATGGCTACACCTTC
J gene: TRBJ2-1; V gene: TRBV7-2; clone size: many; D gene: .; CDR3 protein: CASSLLGDEQFF; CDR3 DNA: TGTGCCAGCAGCTTGCTGGGCGATGAGCAGTTCTTC